These T cell receptor beta chains were read from a single sample in a study of T cells in tuberculosis. Assay: immunoSEQ multiplex PCR; the TCRdb copy retains only in-frame clones and omits some. The table lists some 34,000 clones, around 92% of them singletons. The sample comprised PBMCs. These receptors were obtained from a donor between 10 and 35 years old with latent tuberculosis or without tuberculosis infection. Some clones in this sample may be carry-over from other donors' samples. The CDR3 runs from the conserved cysteine through the conserved F or W. The order of the fields is J gene, V gene, CDR3 length, CDR3 protein.

>TRBJ2-1|TRBV7-9|15
CASSLWGGAYNEQFF
>TRBJ2-7|TRBV30|15
CAWRRGLAGADEQYF
>TRBJ2-7|TRBV15|15
CATSRELSGMDEQYF
>TRBJ2-3|TRBV5-1|18
CASSLTLAGGVGTDTQYF
>TRBJ2-7|TRBV7-9|14
CASSLGGGGREQYF
>TRBJ1-1|TRBV27|17
CASSLTGEKAMNTEAFF
>TRBJ2-3|TRBV11-2|14
CASSLTLRTDTQYF
>TRBJ1-4|TRBV29-1|13
CSVEAGEVGKLFF
>TRBJ2-7|TRBV6-1|14
CATAGAVISYEQYF
>TRBJ1-4|TRBV2|15
CASSEGQARNEKLFF
>TRBJ2-7|TRBV28|16
CASSSIAAGASYEQYF
>TRBJ1-1|TRBV19|13
CASQDSLNTEAFF
>TRBJ2-4|TRBV23-1|13
CASARLAQNIQYF
>TRBJ1-2|TRBV7-2|15
CASSSPDRGRGGYTF
>TRBJ2-1|TRBV7-8|18
CASSPSPLAGASYNEQFF
>TRBJ2-2|TRBV9|18
CASSPGLAGAVNTGELFF
>TRBJ2-1|TRBV2|14
CASSQTLSYNEQFF
>TRBJ1-1|TRBV11-2|12
CASSSPGGEAFF
>TRBJ2-1|TRBV5-1|16
CASSLPGLAGPNEQFF
>TRBJ1-1|TRBV9|13
CASIGQENTEAFF
>TRBJ2-3|TRBV9|16
CASSVEGGTSTDTQYF
>TRBJ1-1|TRBV27|14
CASSPGGGYTEAFF
>TRBJ2-7|TRBV2|16
CASSVGTSGGAYEQYF
>TRBJ2-1|TRBV4-1|13
CASSQELAGGEFF
>TRBJ2-3|TRBV13|16
CASSPGLADSTDTQYF
>TRBJ2-7|TRBV7-9|14
CASSTSGGVYEQYF
>TRBJ2-3|TRBV7-8|12
CASSSGTDTQYF
>TRBJ1-1|TRBV6-5|15
CASSPTGVFNTEAFF
>TRBJ2-1|TRBV5-1|14
CASSGRTGDNEQFF
>TRBJ1-4|TRBV7-9|17
CASSRTQGPQTNEKLFF
>TRBJ2-1|TRBV19|14
CASSYRGRDNEQFF